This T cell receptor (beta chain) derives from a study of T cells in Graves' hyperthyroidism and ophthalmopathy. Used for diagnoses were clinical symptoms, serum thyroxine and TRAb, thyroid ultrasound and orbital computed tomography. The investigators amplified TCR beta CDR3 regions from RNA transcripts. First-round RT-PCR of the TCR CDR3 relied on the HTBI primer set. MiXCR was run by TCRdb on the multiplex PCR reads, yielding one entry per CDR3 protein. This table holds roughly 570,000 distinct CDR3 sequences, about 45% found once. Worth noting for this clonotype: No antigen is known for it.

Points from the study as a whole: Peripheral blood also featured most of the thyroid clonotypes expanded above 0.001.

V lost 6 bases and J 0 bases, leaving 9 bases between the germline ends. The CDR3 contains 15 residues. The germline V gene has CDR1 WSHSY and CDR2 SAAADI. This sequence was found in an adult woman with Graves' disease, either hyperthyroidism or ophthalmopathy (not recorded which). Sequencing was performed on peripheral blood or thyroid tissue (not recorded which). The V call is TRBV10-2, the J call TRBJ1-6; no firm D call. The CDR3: CASRTQNSYNSPLHF. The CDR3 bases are TGCGCCAGCAGGACACAGAACTCCTATAATTCACCCCTCCACTTT.